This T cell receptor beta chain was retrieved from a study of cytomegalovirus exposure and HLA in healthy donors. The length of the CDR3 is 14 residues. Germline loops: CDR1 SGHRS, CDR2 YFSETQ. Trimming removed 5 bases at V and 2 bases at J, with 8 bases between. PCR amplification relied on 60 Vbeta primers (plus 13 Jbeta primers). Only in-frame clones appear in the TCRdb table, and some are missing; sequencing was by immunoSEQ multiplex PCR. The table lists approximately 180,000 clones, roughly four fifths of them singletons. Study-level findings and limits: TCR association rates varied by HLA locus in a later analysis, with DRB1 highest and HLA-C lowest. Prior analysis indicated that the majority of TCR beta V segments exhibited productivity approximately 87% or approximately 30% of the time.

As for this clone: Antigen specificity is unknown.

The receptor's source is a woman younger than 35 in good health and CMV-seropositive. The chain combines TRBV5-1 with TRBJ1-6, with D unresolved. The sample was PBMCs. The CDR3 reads CASSPVAYNSPLHF. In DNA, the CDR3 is TGCGCCAGCAGTCCCGTCGCCTATAATTCACCCCTCCACTTT.